This TCR beta chain was captured in a study of blood T cell repertoires in COVID-19. Study overall: Sites in the United States, Italy and Spain provided acute and convalescent COVID-19 samples. In each case, the material was cDNA or gDNA derived from T cells, B-cell-depleted T cells, or PBMCs.

As handled by the study authors: The assay estimated nucleated cells by amplifying reference gene primers. Produced via immunoSEQ multiplex PCR; TCRdb's table is partial and in-frame only. The V and J calls and clone size were taken over from that table, and D and trimming were inferred from the DNA. The table records about 94,000 clones, 75% to 85% of them present only once. The CDR3 covers 15 residues. Germline values: CDR1 SGHRS, CDR2 YFSETQ. The ends lost 3 bases at V and 4 bases at J; junction bases unmatched: 7. The sequencing sample was made of peripheral blood. The clonotype was recovered from a human donor in a cohort sampled during active COVID-19. This chain joins TRBV5-1 and TRBJ2-7; 10 bases line up with TRBD1. CDR3 in DNA: TGCGCCAGCAGCTCCTCCGGGACAGGGGCATACGAGCAGTACTTC. Translating it yields CASSSSGTGAYEQYF.